Described below is a single T cell receptor (beta chain) sequence and its context. Its antigen remains unidentified. No base quality information exists; no much larger clone differs at one position. To be included, a participant needed at least one PBMC sample from before ART initiation plus at least two post-ART samples. All participants with HIV were treated in the United States of America. Before DNA extraction, cryopreserved samples of roughly 0.85-11 million PBMC were thawed and then washed. At the time of the earliest PBMC sample, participants with HIV were aged between about 20 and 54 years. Per participant, PBMC samples came from 1-4 timepoints prior to ART initiation and 2-8 timepoints following ART initiation, for a median of 7 samples. For every participant, serial HIV viral load, CD4+ T-cell count, ART history and demographic data were obtained. Using a Qiagen kit on a QIAcube, genomic DNA was extracted from unsorted PBMC, with samples processed in batches of 12.

Sequencing of the TRB variable region was done with the immunoSEQ hsTCRB v3.0 assay at survey level resolution. The target sequencing depth for TRB was 40,000-50,000 T-cell genomes per sample. TRB libraries were pooled and sequenced on an Illumina MiSeq using a v3 150-cycle kit. The published analysis was carried out like this. Repertoire analysis was run in R within a reproducible Nextflow workflow that covered QC, data transformation and analysis. LymphoSeq2, an R package for AIRR-Seq data exploration, was used to implement custom analyses. A handful of samples that yielded fewer than 5000 total TRB sequences were excluded, so that under 200 HIV repertoires were analyzed. Of the roughly 190 retained HIV repertoires, over 55 were collected before and under 150 after ART initiation. Repertoires were downsampled to 5000 TRB nucleotide sequences, with summary statistics averaged over 100 downsampling iterations. The analysis kept only TRB sequences whose CDR3 regions were at least seven amino acids long. A Shannon entropy-derived clonality score and the Gini coefficient were used to measure diversity. In the repertoire networks, any two of the top 5000 CDR3 amino acid sequences were linked whenever the two sequences differed by an edit distance of one. For TRB CDR3 amino acid sequences, antigen specificity groups and MHC restriction were predicted with GLIPH2. CDR3 amino acid sequences were matched against VDJdb and McPAS-TCR to flag known CMV, EBV, HIV or tissue antigen associations. Pre-ART, post-ART and control groups were compared with Wilcoxon signed-rank tests and Holm-Bonferroni correction. TCRdb stores this immuneACCESS table with in-frame sequences only. Part of the clones is absent; in the studies checked, under half of the shortfall reflects unresolved V genes, and no reason is known for the rest. From that table come the V and J calls and clone size; the DNA was used to work out D and trimming. In this sample the table shows about 26,000 clones, roughly nine tenths of which occur a single time. The ten largest clones capture around 5.2% of the sample.

The germline V gene (reference sequence) provides CDR1 MNHEY and CDR2 SMNVEV. Unmatched junction bases come to 7, with V trimmed by 6 bases and J by 8 bases. Spanning cysteine to phenylalanine, the CDR3 consists of 16 amino acids. The only DNA kept is the CDR3, 48 bases in frame from the first base. These data belong to a study of long-term antiretroviral therapy in people with HIV (dated by TCRdb to between 2021 and 2024). Context from the whole study: The earliest samples were collected roughly a decade before the 2015 WHO recommendation for immediate ART, at a time when ART was usually postponed until CD4 counts fell. A retrospective serial study tested whether ART initiation and durable HIV suppression were associated with changes in peripheral blood TRB repertoire composition and diversity. A total of 192 cryopreserved PBMC samples were contributed to the cohort by 30 adults with confirmed HIV infection, with samples collected serially over a mean of roughly six years (range 1-12). Among the 30 to 35 participants with HIV, fewer than twelve were female. No cross-contamination during QIAcube processing was seen in test extractions of a monoclonal T-cell line run alongside a few dozen polyclonal samples. On the study overall, not on this receptor specifically: Owing to limited PBMC availability, only the TCR beta chain was sequenced, without alpha chain pairing. Because pre-ART samples had limited cell numbers, unsorted PBMC were profiled rather than sorted CD4+ and CD8+ T cells. HIV repertoires had narrower CDR3 length ranges than controls, and the network structure suggested an antigen-experienced repertoire that shifted only slightly toward naive after ART. Inferences about post-ART repertoire changes are limited because no data were available on ART adherence, viral resistance or therapy changes. At every time point, the repertoire was dominated by expanded TRB clones first identified before ART initiation, although this dominance fluctuated and, in many PLHIV, declined after ART. Samples dated from the mid-2000s to the late 2010s, and the ART regimens used may be less effective than current ones. A significant increase in TRB diversity was found to be associated with ART initiation, although TRB diversity was observed to remain significantly below that of transplant donor controls even after long-term ART.

The TCR was taken from a man aged 35-49 years with HIV. In this chain, TRBV27 is recombined with TRBJ2-2; 15 junctional bases match TRBD2. Specimen: unsorted PBMCs, collected just over 2.6 years after starting antiretroviral therapy. The DNA is as follows: TGTGCCAGCAGAGACGGACTAGCGGGAGGGCTTGGGGAGCTGTTTTTT. This encodes CASRDGLAGGLGELFF.